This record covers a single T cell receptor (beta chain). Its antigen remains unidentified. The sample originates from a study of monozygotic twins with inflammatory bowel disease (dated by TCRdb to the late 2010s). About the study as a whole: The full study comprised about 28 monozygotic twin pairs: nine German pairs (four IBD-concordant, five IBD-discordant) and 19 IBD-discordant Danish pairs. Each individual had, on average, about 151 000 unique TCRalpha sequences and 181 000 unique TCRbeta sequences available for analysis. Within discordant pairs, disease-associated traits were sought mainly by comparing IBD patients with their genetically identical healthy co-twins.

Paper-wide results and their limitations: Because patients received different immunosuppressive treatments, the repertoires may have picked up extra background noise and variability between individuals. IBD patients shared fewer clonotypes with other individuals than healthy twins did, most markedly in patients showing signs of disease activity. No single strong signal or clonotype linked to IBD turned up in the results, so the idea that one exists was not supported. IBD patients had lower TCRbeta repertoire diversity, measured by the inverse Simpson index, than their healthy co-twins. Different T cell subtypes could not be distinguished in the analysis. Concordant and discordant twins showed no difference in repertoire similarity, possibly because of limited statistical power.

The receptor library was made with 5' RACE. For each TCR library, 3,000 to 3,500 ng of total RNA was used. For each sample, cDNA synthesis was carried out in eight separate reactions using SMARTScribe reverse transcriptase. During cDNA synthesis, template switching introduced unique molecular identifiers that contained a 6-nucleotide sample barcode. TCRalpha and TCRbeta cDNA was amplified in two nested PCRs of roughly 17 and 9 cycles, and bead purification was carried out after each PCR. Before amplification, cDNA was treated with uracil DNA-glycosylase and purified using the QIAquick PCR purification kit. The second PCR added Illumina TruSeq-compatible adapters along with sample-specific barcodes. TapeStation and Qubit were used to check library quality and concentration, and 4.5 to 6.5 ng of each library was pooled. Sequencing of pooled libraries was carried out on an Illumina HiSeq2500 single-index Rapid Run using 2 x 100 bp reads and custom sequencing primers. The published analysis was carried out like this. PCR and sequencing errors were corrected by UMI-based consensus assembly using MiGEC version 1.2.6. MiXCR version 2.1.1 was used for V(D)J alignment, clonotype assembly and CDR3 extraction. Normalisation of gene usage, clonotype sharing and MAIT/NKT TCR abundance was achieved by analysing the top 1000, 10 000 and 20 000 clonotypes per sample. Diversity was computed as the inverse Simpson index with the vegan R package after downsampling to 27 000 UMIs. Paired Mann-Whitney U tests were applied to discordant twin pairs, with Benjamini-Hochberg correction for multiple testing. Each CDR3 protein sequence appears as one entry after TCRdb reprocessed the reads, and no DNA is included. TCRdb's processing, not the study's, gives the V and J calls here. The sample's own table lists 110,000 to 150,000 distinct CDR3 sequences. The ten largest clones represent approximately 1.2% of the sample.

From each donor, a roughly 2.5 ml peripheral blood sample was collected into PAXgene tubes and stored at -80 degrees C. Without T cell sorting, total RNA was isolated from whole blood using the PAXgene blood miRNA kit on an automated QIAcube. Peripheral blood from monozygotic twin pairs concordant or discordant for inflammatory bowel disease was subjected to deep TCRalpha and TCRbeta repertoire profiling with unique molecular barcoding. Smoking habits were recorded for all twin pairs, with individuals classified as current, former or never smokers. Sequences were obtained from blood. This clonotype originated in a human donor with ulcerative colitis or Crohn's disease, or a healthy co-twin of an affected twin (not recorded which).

The CDR3 reads CASSLAAGASEKLFF. Rearrangement joined TRBV5-5 to TRBJ1-4; TCRdb proposes TRBD1, but this gene call is untestable without DNA. Taken from the germline V gene (reference sequence), the CDR1 and CDR2 loops are SGHKS and YYEKEE. Counted from cysteine to phenylalanine, this CDR3 has 15 amino acids. No DNA was logged. Extended through the reference TRBV5-5 and TRBJ1-4 proteins, this CDR3 yields the full variable domain: DAGVTQSPTHLIKTRGQQVTLRCSPISGHKSVSWYQQVLGQGPQFIFQYYEKEERGRGNFPDRFSARQFPNYSSELNVNALLLGDSALYLCASSLAAGASEKLFFGSGTQLSVL.